One T cell receptor (beta chain) is described in this entry. Once extracted for a subset, genomic DNA was divided evenly among several immunoSEQ plates. Here immunoSEQ multiplex PCR was the method, and the copy in TCRdb shows in-frame clones only, minus some. This sample yields some 2.1 million clones, of which approximately 94% are seen a single time; about 1.1% belongs to the top ten. The data stem from a study of shared clonotypes between healthy human individuals. CDR1 is MGHRA, CDR2 YSYEKL, per germline. After removal of 3 bases from V and 0 bases from J, the junction contained 7 bases not matched to a gene. CDR3 length: 18 amino acids. It was CD45RO-negative cells, positively selected for CCR7, that made up naive CD8 cells, with terminally differentiated effector memory CD45RA+ cells excluded.

The chain is built from TRBV4-1 and TRBJ1-6, with 8 bases that match TRBD1. Material for sequencing was naive CD8+ T cells sorted from blood. The TCR originated in a man between 18 and 29 years old in good health. The CDR3 region has the DNA TGCGCCAGCAGCCAGACAGGGGAAACCTACTCCTATAATTCACCCCTCCACTTT. Protein: CASSQTGETYSYNSPLHF.